Reported below is one T cell receptor beta chain. Antigen specificity is unknown. 13 Jbeta primers and 60 Vbeta primers were used for the PCR. How the authors handled the data: The count from a later analysis was about 80 million unique TCR beta chains, around 11 million of them shared. Data came from immunoSEQ multiplex PCR; TCRdb stores just in-frame clones and leaves some out. That table furnishes V, J and clone size, whereas the DNA furnished D and trimming. The repertoire consists of under 150,000 clones, with approximately 79% occurring once and the leading ten covering around 7%. The data derive from a study of cytomegalovirus exposure and HLA in healthy donors. General study results and limits: Using the classifier, cytomegalovirus status was reportedly diagnosed with high specificity and sensitivity. Researchers reported from a later analysis that most CMV-associated TCR beta chains appeared HLA-restricted. Sequencing likely caused a cluster of highly shared sequence variants.

Germline CDR1 reads MNHNS; CDR2 reads SASEGT. V was pared by 2 bases and J by 15 bases, with 11 bases between. The CDR3 covers 11 residues. Sequencing used PBMCs. The clonotype comes from a woman between 35 and 50 years old in good health and CMV-seropositive. V and J are TRBV6-1 and TRBJ2-1, with a weak D call TRBD1 (5 bases). This CDR3 reads CASSEWAGSFF. The CDR3 nucleotides are TGTGCCAGCAGTGAATGGGCAGGGTCGTTCTTC.